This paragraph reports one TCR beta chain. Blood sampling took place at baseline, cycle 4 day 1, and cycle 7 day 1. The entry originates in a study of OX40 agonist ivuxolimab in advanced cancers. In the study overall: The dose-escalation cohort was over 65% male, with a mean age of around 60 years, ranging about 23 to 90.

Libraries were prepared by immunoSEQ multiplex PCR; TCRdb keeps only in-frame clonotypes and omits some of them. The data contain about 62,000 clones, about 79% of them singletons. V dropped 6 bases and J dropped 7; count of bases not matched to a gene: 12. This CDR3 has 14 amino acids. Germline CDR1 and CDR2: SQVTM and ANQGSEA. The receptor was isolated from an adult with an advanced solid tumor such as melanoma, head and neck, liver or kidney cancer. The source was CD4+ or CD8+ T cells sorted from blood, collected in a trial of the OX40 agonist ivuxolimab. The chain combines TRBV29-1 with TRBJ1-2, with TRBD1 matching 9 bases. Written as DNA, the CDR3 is TGCAGCGTCGGAACAGGGGACAGGGACGGTGGCTACACCTTC. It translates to CSVGTGDRDGGYTF.